This record looks at one T cell receptor beta chain sequence and its context. The table lists this clonotype with a few counts. Its antigen specificity is not known. Qualities for individual bases were not recorded, and no much larger clone is one base off. The record originates from a study of identical twins listed by TCRdb under 2016. Study-wide context: TCR alpha and beta repertoires from monozygotic twins, unrelated adults of various ages and cord blood were deep-sequenced to test whether fetal clonotypes persist. To rule out contamination, the twin experiments were replicated at different times with different library preparation protocols.

The full study reports these points: The excess sharing between twins in beta out-of-frame sequences was weaker because fewer shared sequences reduced the signal-to-noise ratio. Invariant T cells such as MAIT and iNKT could partly confound zero-insertion analyses, although diverse VJ usage argued against such confounding for most clonotypes. Recombination models systematically underestimated out-of-frame TCR alpha sharing in monozygotic twins but agreed with sharing between unrelated individuals. Compared with coincidental sharing between unrelated individuals, out-of-frame TCR alpha sequences shared between twins showed an excess of sequences with low generation probability. Fewer insertions were carried by abundant cord blood beta clonotypes, a similar but weaker trend appeared in young adult naive repertoires, and no such trend appeared in memory repertoires. Conclusions relied on cross-sectional statistical analysis, since the same donors could not be followed over many years.

The library was generated by 5' RACE. This sample was sequenced with an Illumina HiSeq 2000. Template switching added a universal primer binding site, and the final cDNA carried a unique molecular identifier that allowed TCR cDNA molecules to be counted accurately. Specific primers in the conserved constant-segment region were used to synthesize first-strand cDNA for the TCR alpha and beta chains. Each cDNA library was double barcoded, with a SMART-Mk sample barcode plus Illumina barcodes, to control for contamination. Two successive PCR steps introduced TruSeq adapter sequences along with Illumina sample barcodes. Sequencing of the TCR alpha and beta cDNA libraries was done on the Illumina HiSeq platform using custom primers. The authors' analysis ran thus. Unique molecular identifiers were extracted from raw reads with MiGEC, and CDR3 positions were determined with MiXCR. For each individual, recombination models were inferred using an EM algorithm with the repgenHMM and IGoR tools. Shared clonotype analysis was performed with the tcR package in R, normalizing sharing by the product of cloneset sizes. Out-of-frame nonproductive sequences were analyzed to study raw recombination free of thymic and clonal selection effects. TCRdb reworked the public reads: Q25 trimming with fastp, MiXCR clone assembly, productive beta chains retained. CDR3 protein sequences are deduplicated, and each keeps its most common genes and DNA. The V and J calls were not made by the authors but by TCRdb's processing. This sample gives about 690,000 distinct CDR3 sequences in total; 5.5% to 7.5% of them show up just once. The leading ten clones occupy roughly 1.8% of the sample.

Every donor was a healthy Caucasian. The study also sequenced three unrelated non-twin adults: a male aged 18 to 30, a male aged 50 to 60 and a female aged 50 to 60. Miltenyi CD45RO+ enrichment and human naive T-cell isolation kits were used to isolate memory (CD45RO+) and naive T cells from PBMC. Measured from the cysteine to the phenylalanine, the CDR3 is 13 residues long. This entry keeps only the CDR3 DNA: 39 bases, framed from base 1. The trim is 5 bases for V and 2 bases for J, with a gap of 10 bases between the germline ends. The germline V gene yields MNHNS for CDR1 and SASEGT for CDR2. The sample taken for sequencing was naive T cells sorted from blood. This specimen's cell subset or site label, per the study, means: cells isolated with a human naive T-cell isolation kit. The rearranged chain carries TRBV6-1 and TRBJ2-7; the D gene cannot be named for sure. The sequence derives from a man aged 18 to 30 in good health. This receptor has the CDR3 CASSRAGPYEQYF. The DNA sequence follows: TGTGCCAGCAGTCGAGCTGGTCCCTACGAGCAGTACTTC.